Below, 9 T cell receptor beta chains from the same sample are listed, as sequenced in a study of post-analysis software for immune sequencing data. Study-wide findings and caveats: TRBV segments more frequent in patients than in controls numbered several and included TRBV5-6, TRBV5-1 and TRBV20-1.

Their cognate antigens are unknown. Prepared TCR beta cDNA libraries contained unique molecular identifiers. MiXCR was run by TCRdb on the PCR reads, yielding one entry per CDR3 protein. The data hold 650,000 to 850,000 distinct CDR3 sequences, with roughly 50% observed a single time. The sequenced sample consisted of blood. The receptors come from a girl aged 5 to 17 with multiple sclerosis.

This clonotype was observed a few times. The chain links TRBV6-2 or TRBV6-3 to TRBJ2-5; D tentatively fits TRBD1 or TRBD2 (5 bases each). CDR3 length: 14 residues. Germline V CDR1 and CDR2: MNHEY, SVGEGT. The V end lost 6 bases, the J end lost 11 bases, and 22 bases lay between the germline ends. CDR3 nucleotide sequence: TGTGCCAGCAGAACCGGGACGCCCCGCAGGGAGCAGTACTTC. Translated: CASRTGTPRREQYF.

The CDR3 here is CASSLRDWRTDTQYF. CDR3 DNA sequence: TGCGCCAGCAGCCTCCGGGACTGGCGCACAGATACGCAGTATTTT. This chain connects TRBV5-1 to TRBJ2-3; maybe TRBD2 (6 bases). The V gene lost 4 bases and the J gene lost 1 base, with 13 bases spanning the gap. Germline V gives CDR1 SGHRS, CDR2 YFSETQ. The CDR3 is 15 residues long.

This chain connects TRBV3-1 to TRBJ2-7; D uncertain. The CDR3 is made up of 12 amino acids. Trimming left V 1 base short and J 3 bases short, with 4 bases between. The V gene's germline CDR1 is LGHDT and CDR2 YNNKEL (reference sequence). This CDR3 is CASSQVSYEQYF. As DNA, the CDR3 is TGTGCCAGCAGCCAAGTTAGCTACGAGCAGTACTTC.

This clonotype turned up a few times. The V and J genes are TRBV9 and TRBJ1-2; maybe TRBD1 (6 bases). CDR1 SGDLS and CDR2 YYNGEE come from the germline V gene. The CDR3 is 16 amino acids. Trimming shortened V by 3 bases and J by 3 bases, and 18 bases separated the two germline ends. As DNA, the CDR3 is TGTGCCAGCAGCGCCTCAAACAGGGTTGGGCACTATGGCTACACCTTC. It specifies CASSASNRVGHYGYTF.

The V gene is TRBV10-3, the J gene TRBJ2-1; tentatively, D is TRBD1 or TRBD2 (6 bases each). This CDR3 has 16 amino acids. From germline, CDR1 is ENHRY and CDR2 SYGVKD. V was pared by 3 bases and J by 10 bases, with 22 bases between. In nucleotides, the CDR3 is TGTGCCATCAGTGACAGAATGACAGGTCGGGGGCAAGAGCAGTTCTTC. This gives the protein CAISDRMTGRGQEQFF.

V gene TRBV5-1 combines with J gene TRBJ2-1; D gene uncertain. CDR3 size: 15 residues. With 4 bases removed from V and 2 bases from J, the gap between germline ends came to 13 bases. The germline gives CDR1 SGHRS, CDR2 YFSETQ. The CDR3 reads CASSPTRVPYNEQFF. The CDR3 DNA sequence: TGCGCCAGCAGCCCCACCCGGGTACCCTACAATGAGCAGTTCTTC.

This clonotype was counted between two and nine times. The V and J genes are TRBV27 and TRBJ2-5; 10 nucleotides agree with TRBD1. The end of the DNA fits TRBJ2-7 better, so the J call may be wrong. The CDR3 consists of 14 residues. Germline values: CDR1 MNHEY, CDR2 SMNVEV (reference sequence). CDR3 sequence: CASSLDRGKNEQYF. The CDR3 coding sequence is TGTGCCAGCAGTTTGGACAGGGGGAAGAACGAGCAGTACTTC.

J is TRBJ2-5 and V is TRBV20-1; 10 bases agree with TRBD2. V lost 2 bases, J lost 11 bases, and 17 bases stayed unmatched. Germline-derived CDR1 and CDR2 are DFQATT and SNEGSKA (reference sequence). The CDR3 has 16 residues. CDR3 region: CSARRSGTSVTDTQYF. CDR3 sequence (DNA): TGCAGTGCTAGACGATCGGGGACTAGCGTAACAGATACGCAGTACTTC.

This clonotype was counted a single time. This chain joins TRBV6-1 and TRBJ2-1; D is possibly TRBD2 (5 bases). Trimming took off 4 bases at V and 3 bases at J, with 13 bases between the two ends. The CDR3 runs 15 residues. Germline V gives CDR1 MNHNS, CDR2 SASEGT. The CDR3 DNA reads TGTGCCAGCAGTGGTCCGGGAACCCGCTACAATGAGCAGTTCTTC. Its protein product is CASSGPGTRYNEQFF.